The clone carrying this T cell receptor beta chain was seen a few times. Germline CDR1 is SEHNR and CDR2 is FQNEAQ (reference sequence). Trimming cost V 6 bases and J 4 bases; bases outside gene matches: 8. This CDR3 comprises 15 residues. TCRdb called the 5' RACE reads again in MiXCR, with one record for every CDR3 protein. The sample has 90,000 or so distinct CDR3 sequences, 15% seen once. These data originate in a study of early T cells in non-severe SARS-CoV-2 infection. Sequenced: whole blood. The rearrangement joins TRBV7-9 to TRBJ1-4; 7 bases are shared with TRBD1. The TCR sequence derives from an adult who was a healthcare worker with PCR-confirmed SARS-CoV-2 infection or an uninfected control (not recorded which). This CDR3 reads CASRPNRGLNEKLFF. The CDR3 DNA follows: TGTGCCAGCAGACCGAACAGGGGTCTTAATGAAAAACTGTTTTTT.